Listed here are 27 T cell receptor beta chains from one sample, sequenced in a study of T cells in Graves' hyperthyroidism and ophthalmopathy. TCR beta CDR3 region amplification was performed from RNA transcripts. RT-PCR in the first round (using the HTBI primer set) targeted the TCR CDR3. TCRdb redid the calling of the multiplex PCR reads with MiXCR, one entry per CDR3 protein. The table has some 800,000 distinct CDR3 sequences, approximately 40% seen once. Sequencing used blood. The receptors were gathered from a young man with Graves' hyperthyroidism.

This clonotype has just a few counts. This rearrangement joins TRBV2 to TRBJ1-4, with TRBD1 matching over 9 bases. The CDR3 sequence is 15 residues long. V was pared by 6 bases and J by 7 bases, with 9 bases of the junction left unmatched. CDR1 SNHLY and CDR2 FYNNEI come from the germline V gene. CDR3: CASSVAGTGREKLFF. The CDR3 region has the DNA TGTGCCAGCAGCGTAGCGGGGACAGGGCGTGAAAAACTGTTTTTT.

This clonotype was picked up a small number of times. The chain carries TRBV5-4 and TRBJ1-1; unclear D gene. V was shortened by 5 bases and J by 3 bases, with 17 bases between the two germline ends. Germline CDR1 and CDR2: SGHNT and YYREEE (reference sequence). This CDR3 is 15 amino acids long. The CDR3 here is CASSNYVRSDTEAFF. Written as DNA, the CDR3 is TGTGCCAGCAGTAATTACGTTCGGTCGGACACTGAAGCTTTCTTT.

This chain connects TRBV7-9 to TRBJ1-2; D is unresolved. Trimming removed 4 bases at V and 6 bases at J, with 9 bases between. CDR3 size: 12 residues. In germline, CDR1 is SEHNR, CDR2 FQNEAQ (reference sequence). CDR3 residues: CASSSDVDGYTF. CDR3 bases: TGTGCCAGCAGCTCGGACGTTGATGGCTACACCTTC.

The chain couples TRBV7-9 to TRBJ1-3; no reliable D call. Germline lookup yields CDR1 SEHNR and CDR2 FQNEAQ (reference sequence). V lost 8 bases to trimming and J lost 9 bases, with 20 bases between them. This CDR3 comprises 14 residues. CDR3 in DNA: TGTGCCAGCGGGATAGAGATGGGAGCGGTCACCATATATTTT. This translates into CASGIEMGAVTIYF. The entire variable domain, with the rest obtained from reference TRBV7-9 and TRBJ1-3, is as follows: DTGVSQNPRHKITKRGQNVTFRCDPISEHNRLYWYRQTLGQGPEFLTYFQNEAQLEKSRLLSDRFSAERPKGSFSTLEIQRTEQGDSAMYLCASGIEMGAVTIYFGEGSWLTVV.

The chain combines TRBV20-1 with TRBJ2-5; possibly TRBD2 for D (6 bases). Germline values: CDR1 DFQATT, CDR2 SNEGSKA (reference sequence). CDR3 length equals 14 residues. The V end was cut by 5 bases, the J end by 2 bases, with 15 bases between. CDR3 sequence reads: CSAHGEALQETQYF. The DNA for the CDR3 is TGCAGTGCTCACGGGGAGGCTCTACAAGAGACCCAGTACTTC.

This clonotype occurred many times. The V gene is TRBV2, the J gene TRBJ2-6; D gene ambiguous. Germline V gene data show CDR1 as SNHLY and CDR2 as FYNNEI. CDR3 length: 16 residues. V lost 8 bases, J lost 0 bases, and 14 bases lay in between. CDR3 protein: CASSSGLYSGANVLTF. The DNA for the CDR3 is TGTGCCAGCTCGTCAGGCCTTTACTCTGGGGCCAACGTCCTGACTTTC.

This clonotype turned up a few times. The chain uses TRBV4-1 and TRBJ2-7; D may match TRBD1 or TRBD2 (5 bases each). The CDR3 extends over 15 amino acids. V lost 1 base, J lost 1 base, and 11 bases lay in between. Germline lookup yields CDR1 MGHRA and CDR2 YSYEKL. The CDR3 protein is CASSQAPGASYEQYF. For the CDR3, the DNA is TGCGCCAGCAGCCAAGCCCCCGGGGCTTCCTACGAGCAGTACTTC.

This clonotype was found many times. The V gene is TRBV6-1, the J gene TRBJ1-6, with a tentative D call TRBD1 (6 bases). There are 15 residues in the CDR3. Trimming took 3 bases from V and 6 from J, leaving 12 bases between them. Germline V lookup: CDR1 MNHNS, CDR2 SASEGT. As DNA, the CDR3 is TGTGCCAGCAGTGAGGGAACAGGGTTTAATTCACCCCTCCACTTT. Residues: CASSEGTGFNSPLHF.

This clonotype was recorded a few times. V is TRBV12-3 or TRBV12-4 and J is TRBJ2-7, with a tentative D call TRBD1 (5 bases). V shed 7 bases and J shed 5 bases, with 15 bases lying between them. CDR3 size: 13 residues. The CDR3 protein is CASNSRGGHEQYF. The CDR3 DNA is TGTGCCAGCAATTCAAGGGGCGGACACGAGCAGTACTTC.

CDR3 sequence: CASSFQGIGQPQHF. The CDR3 nucleotides read TGTGCCAGCAGTTTTCAGGGGATAGGGCAGCCCCAGCATTTT. The chain carries TRBV27 and TRBJ1-5; tentatively, D is TRBD1 (6 bases). This CDR3 contains 14 residues. Trimming cost V 3 bases and J 7 bases, with 13 bases left between them. In germline, CDR1 is MNHEY, CDR2 SMNVEV (reference sequence).

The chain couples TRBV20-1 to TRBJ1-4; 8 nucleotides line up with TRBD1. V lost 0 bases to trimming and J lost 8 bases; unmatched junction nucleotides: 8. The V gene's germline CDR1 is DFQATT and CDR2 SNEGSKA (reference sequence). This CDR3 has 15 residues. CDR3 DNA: TGCAGTGCTAGAGATCGGGCCACAGGGGGAGAAAAACTGTTTTTT. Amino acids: CSARDRATGGEKLFF.

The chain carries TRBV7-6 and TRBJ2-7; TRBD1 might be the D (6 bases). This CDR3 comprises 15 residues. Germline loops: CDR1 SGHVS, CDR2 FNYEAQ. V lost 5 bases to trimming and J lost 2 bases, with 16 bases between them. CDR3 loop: CASSVGTNRAYEQYF. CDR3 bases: TGTGCCAGCAGCGTGGGGACAAACAGAGCCTACGAGCAGTACTTC.

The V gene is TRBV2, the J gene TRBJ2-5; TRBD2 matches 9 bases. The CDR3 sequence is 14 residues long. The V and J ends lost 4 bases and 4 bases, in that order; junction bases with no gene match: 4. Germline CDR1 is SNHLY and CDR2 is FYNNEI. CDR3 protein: CASSASGAGETQYF. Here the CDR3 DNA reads TGTGCCAGCAGTGCTAGCGGGGCGGGAGAGACCCAGTACTTC.

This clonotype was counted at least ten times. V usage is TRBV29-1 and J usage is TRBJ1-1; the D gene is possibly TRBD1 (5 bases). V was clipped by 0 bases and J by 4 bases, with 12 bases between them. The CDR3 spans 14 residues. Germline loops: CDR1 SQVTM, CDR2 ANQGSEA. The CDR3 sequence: CSVEETGWGTEAFF. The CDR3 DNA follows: TGCAGCGTTGAAGAAACAGGCTGGGGCACTGAAGCTTTCTTT.

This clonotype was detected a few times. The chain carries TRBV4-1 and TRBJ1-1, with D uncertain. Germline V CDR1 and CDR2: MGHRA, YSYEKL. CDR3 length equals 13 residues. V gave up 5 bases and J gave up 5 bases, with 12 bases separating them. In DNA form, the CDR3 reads TGCGCCAGCAGCTGGGGATGGCGGACTGAAGCTTTCTTT. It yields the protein CASSWGWRTEAFF.

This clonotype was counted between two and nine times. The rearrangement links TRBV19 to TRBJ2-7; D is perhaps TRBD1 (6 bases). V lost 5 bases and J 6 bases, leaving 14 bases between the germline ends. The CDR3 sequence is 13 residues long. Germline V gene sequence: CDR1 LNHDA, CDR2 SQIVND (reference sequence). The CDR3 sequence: CASSFYRDSEQYF. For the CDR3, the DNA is TGTGCCAGTAGTTTCTACAGGGATTCCGAGCAGTACTTC.

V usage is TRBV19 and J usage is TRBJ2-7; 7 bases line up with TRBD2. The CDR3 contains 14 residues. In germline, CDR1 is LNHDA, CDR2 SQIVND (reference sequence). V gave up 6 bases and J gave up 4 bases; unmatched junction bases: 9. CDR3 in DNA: TGTGCCAGTAGAGGAAGCGGGGTCTCGTACGAGCAGTACTTC. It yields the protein CASRGSGVSYEQYF.

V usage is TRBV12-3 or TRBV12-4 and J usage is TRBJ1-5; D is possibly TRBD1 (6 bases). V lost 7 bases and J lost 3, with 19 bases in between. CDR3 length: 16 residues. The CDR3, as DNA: TGTGCCAGCACCCCTGGGGGGGGCGGCCTCAATCAGCCCCAGCATTTT. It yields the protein CASTPGGGGLNQPQHF.

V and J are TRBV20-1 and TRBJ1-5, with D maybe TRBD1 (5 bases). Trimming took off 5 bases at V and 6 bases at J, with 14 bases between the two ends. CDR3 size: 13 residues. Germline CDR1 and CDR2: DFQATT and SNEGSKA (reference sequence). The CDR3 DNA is TGCAGTGCTCTGCGAGGGCAGGGTCAGCCCCAGCATTTT. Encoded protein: CSALRGQGQPQHF.

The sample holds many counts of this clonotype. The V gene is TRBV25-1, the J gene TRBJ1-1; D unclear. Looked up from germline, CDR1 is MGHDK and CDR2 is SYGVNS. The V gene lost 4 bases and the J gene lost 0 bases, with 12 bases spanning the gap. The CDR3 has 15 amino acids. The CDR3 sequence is CASSGDTELNTEAFF. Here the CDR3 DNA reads TGTGCCAGCAGTGGGGATACAGAGTTGAACACTGAAGCTTTCTTT.

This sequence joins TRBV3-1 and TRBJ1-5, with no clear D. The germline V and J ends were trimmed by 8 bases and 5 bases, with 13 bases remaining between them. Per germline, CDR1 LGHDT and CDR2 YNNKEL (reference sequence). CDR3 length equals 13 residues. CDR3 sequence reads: CASSVWADQPQHF. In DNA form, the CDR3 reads TGTGCCAGCTCAGTTTGGGCGGATCAGCCCCAGCATTTT.

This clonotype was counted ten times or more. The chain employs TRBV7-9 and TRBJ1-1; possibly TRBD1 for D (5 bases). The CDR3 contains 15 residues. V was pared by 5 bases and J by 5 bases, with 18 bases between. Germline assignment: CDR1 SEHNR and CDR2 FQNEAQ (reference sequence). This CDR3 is CASSPSTEGRTEAFF. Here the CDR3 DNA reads TGTGCCAGCAGCCCCTCGACAGAAGGGAGAACTGAAGCTTTCTTT.

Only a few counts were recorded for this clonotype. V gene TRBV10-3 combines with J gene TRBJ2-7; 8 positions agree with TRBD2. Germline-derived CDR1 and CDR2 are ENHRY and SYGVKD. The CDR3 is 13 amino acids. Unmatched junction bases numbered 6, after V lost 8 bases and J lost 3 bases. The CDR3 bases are TGTGCCATCGGGAGCGGGGGAGTCTACGAGCAGTACTTC. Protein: CAIGSGGVYEQYF.

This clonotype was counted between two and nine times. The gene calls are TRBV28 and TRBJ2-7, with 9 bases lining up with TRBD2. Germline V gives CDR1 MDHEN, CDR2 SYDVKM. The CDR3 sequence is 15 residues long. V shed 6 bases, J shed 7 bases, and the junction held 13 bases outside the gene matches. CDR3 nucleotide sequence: TGTGCCAGCAGCCCCCCGGGAGCGGGAGGTCGGGAGCAGTACTTC. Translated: CASSPPGAGGREQYF. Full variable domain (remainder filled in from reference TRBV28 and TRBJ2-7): DVKVTQSSRYLVKRTGEKVFLECVQDMDHENMFWYRQDPGLGLRLIYFSYDVKMKEKGDIPEGYSVSREKKERFSLILESASTNQTSMYLCASSPPGAGGREQYFGPGTRLTVT.

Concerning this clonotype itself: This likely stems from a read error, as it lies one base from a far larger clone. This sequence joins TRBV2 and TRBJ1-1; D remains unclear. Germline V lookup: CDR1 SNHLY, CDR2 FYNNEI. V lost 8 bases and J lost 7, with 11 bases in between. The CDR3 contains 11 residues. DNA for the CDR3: TGTGCCAGCGGCCTTTGGGGTGAAGCTTTCTTT. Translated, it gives CASGLWGEAFF.

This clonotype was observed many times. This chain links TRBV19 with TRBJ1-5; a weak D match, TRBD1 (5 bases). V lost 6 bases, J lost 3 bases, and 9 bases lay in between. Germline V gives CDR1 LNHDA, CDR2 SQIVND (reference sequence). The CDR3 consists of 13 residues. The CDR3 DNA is TGTGCCAGTAGCAGGGAGGACAATCAGCCCCAGCATTTT. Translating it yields CASSREDNQPQHF.

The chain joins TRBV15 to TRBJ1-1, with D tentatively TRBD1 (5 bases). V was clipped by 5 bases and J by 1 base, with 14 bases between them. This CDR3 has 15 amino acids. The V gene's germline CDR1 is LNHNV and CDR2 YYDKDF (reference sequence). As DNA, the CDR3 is TGTGCCACCAGCCGGACGGGGGGAAGGAACACTGAAGCTTTCTTT. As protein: CATSRTGGRNTEAFF.